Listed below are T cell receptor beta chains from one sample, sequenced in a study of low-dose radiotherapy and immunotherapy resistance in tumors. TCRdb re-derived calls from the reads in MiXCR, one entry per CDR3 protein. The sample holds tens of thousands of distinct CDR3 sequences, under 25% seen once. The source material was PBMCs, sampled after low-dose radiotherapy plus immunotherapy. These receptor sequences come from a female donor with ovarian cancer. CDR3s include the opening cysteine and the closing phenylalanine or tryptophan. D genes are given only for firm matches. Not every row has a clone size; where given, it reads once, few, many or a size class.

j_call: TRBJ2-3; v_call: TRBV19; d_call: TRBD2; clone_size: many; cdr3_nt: TGTGCCAGTAAAACTAGCGGGAGGCTGGATACGCAGTATTTT; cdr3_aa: CASKTSGRLDTQYF
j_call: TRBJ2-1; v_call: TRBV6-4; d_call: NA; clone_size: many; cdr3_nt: TGTGCCAGCAGTATTGAGACAGCCTCCAATGAGCAGTTCTTC; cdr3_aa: CASSIETASNEQFF
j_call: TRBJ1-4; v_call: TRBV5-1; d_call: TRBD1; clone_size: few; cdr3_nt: TGCGCCAGCAGCTCGGGACAGGGGATTGTCTCTAATGAAAAACTGTTTTTT; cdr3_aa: CASSSGQGIVSNEKLFF
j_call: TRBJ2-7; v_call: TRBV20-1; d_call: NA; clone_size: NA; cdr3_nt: TGCAGTGCTCTCCATGGGGCAGGGATCGCCTACGAGCAGTACTTC; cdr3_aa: CSALHGAGIAYEQYF
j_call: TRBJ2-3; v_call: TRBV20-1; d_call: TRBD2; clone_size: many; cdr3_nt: TGCAGTGCTATTCCGGGACTAGCGGGAGCAACAGATACGCAGTATTTT; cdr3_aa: CSAIPGLAGATDTQYF
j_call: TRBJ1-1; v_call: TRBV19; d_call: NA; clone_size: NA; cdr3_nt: TGTGCCAGTAGTATAGATGGAGGGGTTGGCACTGAAGCTTTCTTT; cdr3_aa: CASSIDGGVGTEAFF
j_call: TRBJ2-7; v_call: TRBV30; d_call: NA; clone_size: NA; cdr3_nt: TGTGCCTGGAGTATCTTCAACGAGCAGTACTTC; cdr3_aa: CAWSIFNEQYF
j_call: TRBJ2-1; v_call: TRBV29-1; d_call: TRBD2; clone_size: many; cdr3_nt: TGCAGCGTTGAAAGCCTAGGAGCGGGGTATGAGCAGTTCTTC; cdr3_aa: CSVESLGAGYEQFF
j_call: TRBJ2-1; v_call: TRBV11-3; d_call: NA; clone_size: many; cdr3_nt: TGTGCCAGCAGGCCCACAAGCTCCTACAATGAGCAGTTCTTC; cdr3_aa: CASRPTSSYNEQFF
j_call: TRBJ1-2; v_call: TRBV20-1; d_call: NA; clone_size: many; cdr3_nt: TGCAGTGCTGGATATGGCTACACCTTC; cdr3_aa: CSAGYGYTF